A selection of T cell receptor beta chains follows, all from one sample in a study of PD-1 blockade in classical Hodgkin lymphoma. Assay used: immunoSEQ multiplex PCR; TCRdb lists only in-frame clones, some missing. The data hold about 50,000 clones, with roughly 80% observed a single time. The material sequenced was peripheral blood mononuclear cells (PBMCs), taken before the fourth cycle of nivolumab. The receptors were gathered from a human donor with classical Hodgkin lymphoma. CDR3s include the opening cysteine and the closing phenylalanine or tryptophan. D genes are given only for firm matches. The size of a clone is reported for some rows only, either as once, few or many, or as a class for expanded clones.

D,J,size,V,CDR3,DNA
TRBD1,TRBJ1-2,NA,TRBV6-1,CASSGPGQGSNGYTF,TGTGCCAGCAGTGGACCGGGACAGGGTTCGAATGGCTACACCTTC
NA,TRBJ2-1,NA,TRBV28,CASSSSTPPRDSKQFF,TGTGCCAGCAGTTCTTCTACCCCCCCGAGGGACTCTAAGCAGTTCTTC
NA,TRBJ2-1,NA,TRBV5-1,CASRLINNEQFF,TGCGCCAGCAGGCTAATCAACAATGAGCAGTTCTTC
NA,TRBJ1-6,few,TRBV28,CASSPPGRSPLHF,TGTGCCAGCAGTCCACCAGGGAGGTCACCCCTCCACTTT
NA,TRBJ1-1,few,TRBV19,CASSSGTLVFF,TGTGCCAGTAGTTCAGGGACGCTGGTCTTCTTT
TRBD2,TRBJ2-7,few,TRBV7-2,CASNPELAGVSEQYF,TGTGCCAGCAACCCAGAACTAGCGGGAGTTAGCGAGCAGTACTTC
NA,TRBJ2-7,few,TRBV6-5,CASSTTMSSYEQYF,TGTGCCAGCAGTACGACGATGAGCTCCTACGAGCAGTACTTC
NA,TRBJ1-2,NA,TRBV4-1,CASSQETGDNYGYTF,TGCGCCAGCAGCCAAGAGACGGGAGATAACTATGGCTACACCTTC
NA,TRBJ1-2,NA,TRBV6-1,CASSDRAYGYTF,TGTGCCAGCAGTGACAGGGCCTATGGCTACACCTTC
TRBD2,TRBJ2-5,NA,TRBV11-2,CASTPRGGPKETQYF,TGTGCCAGCACTCCAAGGGGAGGGCCGAAAGAGACCCAGTACTTC
NA,TRBJ2-1,NA,TRBV5-1,CASSLAGTRPWGSNEQFF,TGCGCCAGCAGCTTGGCCGGGACTCGGCCATGGGGGTCCAATGAGCAGTTCTTC
TRBD2,TRBJ2-1,few,TRBV2,CASPRGASGSKGDEQFF,TGTGCCAGCCCTCGCGGGGCTAGCGGGAGTAAGGGAGATGAGCAGTTCTTC
TRBD2,TRBJ2-7,NA,TRBV7-2,CASSFGPGLAGYEQYF,TGTGCCAGCAGCTTCGGACCGGGACTAGCGGGATACGAGCAGTACTTC
TRBD2,TRBJ2-1,NA,TRBV29-1,CSVVLAEASYNEQFF,TGCAGCGTTGTGCTAGCGGAGGCTTCTTACAATGAGCAGTTCTTC
NA,TRBJ2-1,NA,TRBV7-9,CASSPSPSYNEQFF,TGTGCCAGCAGCCCTTCTCCCTCCTACAATGAGCAGTTCTTC
NA,TRBJ2-1,NA,TRBV11-1,CASSLLGEQFF,TGTGCCAGCAGCTTATTGGGTGAGCAGTTCTTC
NA,TRBJ1-1,NA,TRBV6-1,CASSADRVSNTEAFF,TGTGCCAGCAGTGCCGACAGAGTTTCGAACACTGAAGCTTTCTTT
NA,TRBJ2-6,NA,TRBV29-1,CSVESGANVLTF,TGCAGCGTTGAGTCTGGGGCCAACGTCCTGACTTTC
NA,TRBJ1-2,NA,TRBV9,CASRATRGAYGYTF,TGTGCCAGCAGAGCTACAAGGGGGGCCTATGGCTACACCTTC
NA,TRBJ2-4,NA,TRBV7-9,CASSLGPMLAKNIQYF,TGTGCCAGCAGCTTAGGACCGATGCTTGCCAAAAACATTCAGTACTTC
TRBD1,TRBJ1-2,NA,TRBV28,CASSLRQGAETF,TGTGCCAGCAGTCTCAGACAGGGGGCGGAAACCTTC
NA,TRBJ2-5,NA,TRBV18,CASSPSSTGETQYF,TGTGCCAGCTCACCATCTAGCACGGGAGAGACCCAGTACTTC
NA,TRBJ1-2,few,TRBV30,CAWSVDENYGYTF,TGTGCCTGGAGTGTAGACGAAAACTATGGCTACACCTTC
TRBD2,TRBJ2-7,NA,TRBV7-2,CASSLAGGVVGQYF,TGTGCCAGCAGCTTAGCGGGAGGGGTCGTCGGGCAGTACTTC
TRBD1,TRBJ2-5,NA,TRBV6-7,CAFDREETQYF,TGTGCCTTTGACAGGGAAGAGACCCAGTACTTC
TRBD1,TRBJ1-2,NA,TRBV28,CASSLNLGQGADYGYTF,TGTGCCAGCAGTTTAAACTTAGGACAGGGGGCCGACTATGGCTACACCTTC
TRBD2,TRBJ2-3,NA,TRBV5-4,CASSLSGRGTDTQYF,TGTGCCAGCAGCTTAAGCGGGAGAGGAACAGATACGCAGTATTTT
NA,TRBJ1-2,NA,TRBV7-2,CASSLYFGEGGGYTF,TGTGCCAGCAGCTTATACTTCGGGGAAGGTGGTGGCTACACCTTC
NA,TRBJ1-1,few,TRBV7-9,CASSYQGGTEAFF,TGTGCCAGCAGTTACCAGGGTGGCACTGAAGCTTTCTTT